Listed below are T cell receptor beta chains from one sample, sequenced in a study of OX40 agonist ivuxolimab in advanced cancers. Assay: immunoSEQ multiplex PCR; the TCRdb copy retains only in-frame clones and omits some. The sample lists 70,000 to 95,000 clones, just over 90% occurring once. The sequencing here drew on CD4+ or CD8+ T cells sorted from blood, taken in a trial of the OX40 agonist ivuxolimab. These receptor sequences come from an adult with an advanced solid tumor such as melanoma, head and neck, liver or kidney cancer. Each CDR3 is given with its conserved first and last residue. A D gene is named only where the DNA matches it firmly.

>TRBJ2-3|-|TRBV7-8
CASSLKVDRSDTQYF
>TRBJ1-4|-|TRBV5-1
CASSLGGHTNEKLFF
>TRBJ1-1|TRBD1|TRBV5-1
CASSSLATGPTEAFF
>TRBJ1-6|-|TRBV5-5
CASTGSGVNSPLHF
>TRBJ1-2|-|TRBV4-2
CASSQGGRPDGYTF
>TRBJ1-5|-|TRBV19
CASSVVQDANQPQHF
>TRBJ1-2|-|TRBV6-1
CASSRREGYTF
>TRBJ2-1|-|TRBV4-1
CASSQVWQLANEQFF
>TRBJ1-5|-|TRBV9
CASSVAPGQPQHF
>TRBJ1-4|TRBD1|TRBV7-9
CASSLVTGENEKLFF
>TRBJ2-2|-|TRBV10-3
CAISERRANTGELFF
>TRBJ2-3|-|TRBV6-4
CASSFSGGDTQYF
>TRBJ2-1|-|TRBV19
CASRPPSGYSYNEQFF
>TRBJ2-7|-|TRBV19
CASSTGAESYEQYF
>TRBJ2-2|TRBD2|TRBV6-5
CASSYGTSSLSGELFF
>TRBJ1-1|-|TRBV5-1
CASSFDSTNTEAFF
>TRBJ1-4|-|TRBV18
CASSGRENEKLFF
>TRBJ1-2|TRBD1|TRBV7-8
CASSLGGQGAGDGYTF
>TRBJ2-3|TRBD1|TRBV7-3
CASSLGQGEYDTQYF
>TRBJ2-7|TRBD1|TRBV11-3
CASRLTGEDEQYF
>TRBJ2-2|TRBD1|TRBV5-4
CASSLAGTDTGELFF
>TRBJ1-2|-|TRBV10-3
CAISERESNYGYTF
>TRBJ1-4|-|TRBV18
CASSPNEKLNEKLFF
>TRBJ1-5|-|TRBV6-6
CASSNGGQPQHF
>TRBJ2-7|TRBD1|TRBV5-1
CASSSGDRGSTKEQYF
>TRBJ2-2|-|TRBV7-6
CASSLAGNTGELFF
>TRBJ2-7|TRBD2|TRBV30
CAWSTGGGAYEQYF
>TRBJ1-2|-|TRBV2
CASSGNWDKEGYTF
>TRBJ2-3|TRBD2|TRBV30
CAWSVGGLAGIGDTQYF
>TRBJ2-3|TRBD2|TRBV5-6
CASSSLRTSGRLTDTQYF
>TRBJ1-1|-|TRBV27
CASSLQGWATEAFF
>TRBJ2-1|-|TRBV9
CASSVSGIKRNEQFF
>TRBJ1-5|-|TRBV18
CASSPVKRPAAQHF
>TRBJ1-2|TRBD1|TRBV7-6
CASSLQTGGYGYTF
>TRBJ2-2|-|TRBV21-1
CASRGPPRQGAHTGELFF
>TRBJ2-5|-|TRBV11-3
CASSHPPSQGQYQETQYF
>TRBJ1-3|TRBD1|TRBV7-9
CASSYIGTAGNTIYF
>TRBJ2-7|TRBD2|TRBV6-1
CASSERLAGLLNYEQYF
>TRBJ2-1|TRBD2|TRBV7-2
CASSYGTSGADEQFF
>TRBJ1-1|TRBD1|TRBV6-5
CASGNRGNEAFF
>TRBJ1-5|-|TRBV6-1
CATMAGTNQPQHF
>TRBJ1-4|-|TRBV7-9
CASSTQASNEKLFF
>TRBJ1-1|-|TRBV11-3
CASSSSRQALNTEAFF
>TRBJ1-3|-|TRBV4-1
CASSQGRDDSGNTIYF
>TRBJ2-1|-|TRBV29-1
CSVGTSSSYNEQFF
>TRBJ2-3|-|TRBV6-1
CATTGGWTDTQYF
>TRBJ2-1|TRBD1|TRBV18
CASSRPGQSYNEQFF
>TRBJ2-1|TRBD2|TRBV11-2
CASSSHPASGSSEQFF
>TRBJ2-7|-|TRBV4-1
CASSQEGTSSYEQYF
>TRBJ1-1|-|TRBV18
CASSPRRVNTEAFF
>TRBJ1-1|-|TRBV29-1
CSVVSQTYTEAFF
>TRBJ2-7|TRBD2|TRBV5-1
CASSLRSGRDYEQYF
>TRBJ2-1|TRBD2|TRBV6-5
CASSYSVGAGEQFF
>TRBJ2-3|-|TRBV7-2
CASSHYTDTQYF